This is a list of T cell receptor beta chains from one sample in a study of T cells in Graves' hyperthyroidism and ophthalmopathy. One entry per CDR3 protein results from TCRdb running MiXCR on the multiplex PCR reads. The sample yields more than 450,000 distinct CDR3 sequences, about 14% seen once. Source material: blood. The receptors were sampled from a woman between 40 and 50 years old with Graves' hyperthyroidism. CDR3s include the opening cysteine and the closing phenylalanine or tryptophan. D genes are given only for firm matches. For some rows the clone size is stated as once, few or many, or as a class when expanded; others skip it.

CDR3 length,clone size,V gene,J gene,D gene,CDR3 protein,CDR3 DNA
16,NA,TRBV25-1,TRBJ1-1,NA,CASSVLSGATNTEAFF,TGTGCCAGCAGTGTTTTATCAGGGGCGACGAACACTGAAGCTTTCTTT
15,NA,TRBV28,TRBJ2-1,TRBD1,CAGRVGQGAYNEQFF,TGTGCCGGCAGAGTGGGACAGGGGGCCTACAATGAGCAGTTCTTC
13,few,TRBV19,TRBJ2-5,NA,CASTTTGSGTQYF,TGTGCCAGTACTACGACTGGGTCGGGGACCCAGTACTTC
14,many,TRBV28,TRBJ2-3,NA,CASLSVISTDTQYF,TGTGCCAGCTTGAGCGTCATTTCCACAGATACGCAGTATTTT
16,many,TRBV10-3,TRBJ2-2,NA,CAIRDSGGENTGELFF,TGTGCCATCAGAGACTCCGGCGGGGAGAACACCGGGGAGCTGTTTTTT
14,many,TRBV5-1,TRBJ1-1,NA,CASSLAYDGGEAFF,TGCGCCAGCAGCTTGGCCTACGACGGAGGTGAAGCTTTCTTT
17,NA,TRBV7-3,TRBJ2-1,TRBD2,CASSPGGGGGRRDEQFF,TGTGCCAGCAGCCCAGGTGGGGGGGGCGGGAGGAGAGATGAGCAGTTCTTC
13,many,TRBV5-1,TRBJ2-7,NA,CASSPGQSYEQYF,TGTGCCAGCAGCCCGGGACAATCCTACGAGCAGTACTTC
15,many,TRBV3-1,TRBJ2-5,NA,CASSQDRPRAETQYF,TGTGCCAGCAGCCAAGATCGGCCCCGCGCAGAGACCCAGTACTTC
14,few,TRBV6-1,TRBJ1-1,NA,CASREGSPNTEAFF,TGTGCCAGCAGGGAGGGCAGCCCGAACACTGAAGCTTTCTTT
14,many,TRBV6-9,TRBJ1-2,NA,CASSPPRADYGYTF,TGTGCCAGCAGTCCCCCCCGGGCAGATTATGGCTACACCTTC
15,few,TRBV7-9,TRBJ2-3,TRBD1,CASSKDRSRTDTQYF,TGTGCCAGCAGCAAGGACAGGAGCCGCACAGATACGCAGTATTTT
17,NA,TRBV27,TRBJ1-6,NA,CANRNFGRQDPVSPLHF,TGTGCCAACAGAAACTTTGGACGGCAAGACCCCGTTTCACCCCTCCACTTT
15,few,TRBV6-1,TRBJ2-7,TRBD1,CASSTLTGVSYEQYF,TGTGCCAGCAGTACTCTGACAGGGGTTAGCTACGAGCAGTACTTC
13,few,TRBV28,TRBJ2-1,TRBD2,CASRLAGVEEQFF,TGTGCCAGCAGACTAGCGGGGGTGGAGGAGCAGTTCTTC
13,few,TRBV6-5,TRBJ2-1,TRBD2,CASSYGRDNEQFF,TGTGCCAGCAGTTACGGGAGGGACAATGAGCAGTTCTTC
12,many,TRBV20-1,TRBJ2-7,NA,CSAKQQGYEQYF,TGCAGTGCCAAGCAACAGGGCTACGAGCAGTACTTC
15,many,TRBV10-3,TRBJ2-7,TRBD2,CAISVRASGSYEQYF,TGTGCCATCAGTGTAAGGGCTAGCGGGAGCTACGAGCAGTACTTC
16,many,TRBV7-8,TRBJ2-2,NA,CASSLLTQGNTGELFF,TGTGCCAGCAGCCTCCTGACACAGGGGAACACCGGGGAGCTGTTTTTT
17,few,TRBV5-1,TRBJ2-1,NA,CASSLGGTALAGNEQFF,TGCGCCAGCAGCTTGGGTGGCACCGCCTTAGCTGGGAATGAGCAGTTCTTC
14,many,TRBV7-8,TRBJ2-3,NA,CASLLRGRPDTQYF,TGTGCCAGCCTCTTAAGGGGGAGACCAGATACGCAGTATTTT
11,many,TRBV2,TRBJ2-5,NA,CASNAAGTQYF,TGTGCCAGCAATGCGGCGGGGACCCAGTACTTC
16,many,TRBV5-5,TRBJ2-1,TRBD2,CASSSFPSGRFNEQFF,TGTGCCAGCAGCTCCTTTCCTAGCGGGAGGTTCAATGAGCAGTTCTTC
15,NA,TRBV7-2,TRBJ1-5,TRBD1,CASSSQGANNQPQHF,TGTGCCAGCAGCTCGCAGGGGGCGAACAATCAGCCCCAGCATTTT
14,many,TRBV6-1,TRBJ1-1,NA,CASSEAGPNTEAFF,TGTGCCAGCAGTGAAGCGGGACCAAACACTGAAGCTTTCTTT
14,many,TRBV3-1,TRBJ1-1,TRBD1,CASSLGQGVTEAFF,TGTGCCAGCAGCCTAGGACAGGGCGTCACTGAAGCTTTCTTT
13,many,TRBV7-3,TRBJ2-7,TRBD1,CASSFTGGYEQYF,TGTGCCAGCAGCTTTACAGGGGGATACGAGCAGTACTTC
14,few,TRBV5-1,TRBJ1-1,NA,CASSATWGNTEAFF,TGCGCCAGCAGCGCCACGTGGGGGAACACTGAAGCTTTCTTT
14,NA,TRBV3-1,TRBJ1-2,NA,CASSQDGGNYGYTF,TGTGCCAGCAGCCAAGATGGAGGCAACTATGGCTACACCTTC
14,many,TRBV9,TRBJ2-1,TRBD2,CASSVGTSVNEQFF,TGTGCCAGCAGCGTCGGGACTAGCGTCAATGAGCAGTTCTTC
14,few,TRBV30,TRBJ2-5,TRBD2,CAWSGGGSKETQYF,TGTGCCTGGAGTGGTGGCGGGAGCAAAGAGACCCAGTACTTC
18,NA,TRBV6-5,TRBJ2-7,TRBD2,CASSYPDYTSGSSYEQYF,TGTGCCAGCAGTTACCCAGATTATACTAGCGGAAGCTCCTACGAGCAGTACTTC
13,many,TRBV28,TRBJ2-1,NA,CASSPPEFYEQFF,TGTGCCAGCAGTCCCCCAGAATTCTATGAGCAGTTCTTC
14,many,TRBV20-1,TRBJ2-1,NA,CSAPPVSSYNEQFF,TGCAGTGCTCCCCCGGTGAGCTCCTACAATGAGCAGTTCTTC
13,few,TRBV5-6,TRBJ2-7,NA,CASSDFQTYEQYF,TGTGCCAGCAGCGATTTCCAAACCTACGAGCAGTACTTC
14,NA,TRBV27,TRBJ2-2,NA,CASTSLGATGELFF,TGTGCCAGCACCTCCCTGGGGGCCACCGGGGAGCTGTTTTTT